A single sample is the source of the 26 T cell receptor beta chains below, sequenced in a study of shared clonotypes between healthy human individuals. Sequenced by immunoSEQ multiplex PCR; TCRdb stores in-frame clones only, minus some. The sample yields about 2,200,000 clones, about 93% seen once. CD45RO-negative cells were positively selected for CCR7, leaving out terminally differentiated effector memory CD45RA+ cells. Sequenced: naive CD8+ T cells from PBMCs. These receptors were obtained from a man in his late teens or twenties in good health. Some clones in this sample may be carry-over from other donors' samples.

The J gene is TRBJ2-4, the V gene TRBV6-1; no clear D gene. This CDR3 is built from 14 residues. V was cut by 1 base and J by 3 bases, with 7 bases left in between. Germline CDR1 reads MNHNS; CDR2 reads SASEGT. The CDR3, as DNA: TGTGCCAGCAGTGAAGTCATTGACAAAAACATTCAGTACTTC. As protein: CASSEVIDKNIQYF.

The rearrangement joins TRBV27 to TRBJ2-1, with 8 nucleotides matching TRBD2. The CDR3 is 15 residues long. The V gene's germline CDR1 is MNHEY and CDR2 SMNVEV (reference sequence). After removal of 6 bases from V and 5 bases from J, the junction contained 9 bases not matched to a gene. CDR3 loop: CASSDSTSGNNEQFF. CDR3 bases: TGTGCCAGCAGCGATAGCACTAGCGGAAACAATGAGCAGTTCTTC.

J is TRBJ2-7 and V is TRBV6-5; no clear D. The germline V gene has CDR1 MNHEY and CDR2 SVGAGI. The CDR3 has 14 residues. V gave up 4 bases and J gave up 2 bases, with 12 bases separating them. The CDR3 DNA is TGTGCCAGCAGTTCGAACCAGGCGGCCTACGAGCAGTACTTC. It encodes CASSSNQAAYEQYF.

This sequence joins TRBV27 and TRBJ2-7, with D uncertain. Trimming pared 0 bases from V and 6 bases from J, leaving 18 bases between. The V gene's germline CDR1 is MNHEY and CDR2 SMNVEV (reference sequence). The CDR3 runs 16 residues. DNA for the CDR3: TGTGCCAGCAGTTTATCTGGGTCCTCAATGCCTCTCGAGCAGTACTTC. Its protein product is CASSLSGSSMPLEQYF.

The rearrangement uses TRBV19 and TRBJ2-3; D is uncertain. The CDR3 runs to 17 residues. Deletions cut 0 bases from V and 6 bases from J, with 19 bases between. CDR1 is LNHDA and CDR2 is SQIVND in the germline V gene (reference sequence). The CDR3, as DNA: TGTGCCAGTAGTATAGATCTGGAGACAACCCTCGGGGATACGCAGTATTTT. Its protein product is CASSIDLETTLGDTQYF.

The rearrangement joins TRBV28 to TRBJ2-7; possible D gene TRBD2, 7 bases. The CDR3 extends over 15 amino acids. V was cut by 1 base and J by 5 bases, with 15 bases left in between. CDR1 and CDR2 from the germline V gene are MDHEN and SYDVKM. CDR3 DNA sequence: TGTGCCAGCAGTTTATTGCGGGGGCGGGTGGACGAGCAGTACTTC. The encoded protein is CASSLLRGRVDEQYF. The full variable domain, completed using reference TRBV28 and TRBJ2-7, is DVKVTQSSRYLVKRTGEKVFLECVQDMDHENMFWYRQDPGLGLRLIYFSYDVKMKEKGDIPEGYSVSREKKERFSLILESASTNQTSMYLCASSLLRGRVDEQYFGPGTRLTVT.

The chain couples TRBV11-3 to TRBJ2-1, with D possibly being TRBD1 or TRBD2 (5 bases each). This CDR3 region has 14 residues. V lost 4 bases, J lost 6 bases, and 13 bases lay in between. Germline CDR1 and CDR2: SGHNT and YENEEA. The CDR3 DNA reads TGTGCCAGCAGCTCCCGGGGCACGCGCAATGAGCAGTTCTTC. Encoded protein: CASSSRGTRNEQFF.

The chain recombines TRBV4-1 with TRBJ1-2; D may be TRBD1 (5 bases). V gave up 1 base and J gave up 3 bases, with 24 bases separating them. This CDR3 spans 19 amino acids. Germline V gene lookup returns CDR1 MGHRA and CDR2 YSYEKL. CDR3 sequence: CASSQGGLAGPSPHYGYTF. The CDR3 nucleotides are TGCGCCAGCAGCCAAGGGGGTTTGGCAGGGCCCTCCCCCCACTATGGCTACACCTTC.

In nucleotides, the CDR3 is TGCGCCAGCAGCCATTTAGACAATCAGCCCCAGCATTTT. Translation gives CASSHLDNQPQHF. J is TRBJ1-5 and V is TRBV4-1; D gene unclear. Trimming stripped 3 bases from V and 3 bases from J, with 6 bases between. This CDR3 contains 13 residues. Germline lookup yields CDR1 MGHRA and CDR2 YSYEKL.

In nucleotides, the CDR3 is TGCAGCGTACTCCGGGACGGCGGACCTCATGAAAAACTGTTTTTT. It is translated as CSVLRDGGPHEKLFF. This chain joins TRBV29-1 and TRBJ1-4, with D perhaps matching TRBD1 (5 bases). This CDR3 is 15 amino acids long. Looked up from germline, CDR1 is SQVTM and CDR2 is ANQGSEA. V lost 6 bases, J lost 6 bases, and 20 bases lay in between.

This clone was detected only once. The V gene is TRBV28, the J gene TRBJ2-1; TRBD2 matches 8 bases. CDR3 length: 16 residues. V lost 5 bases and J lost 7; bases outside the gene matches: 13. CDR1 and CDR2 from the germline V gene are MDHEN and SYDVKM. CDR3 residues: CASSRTPGGPRNEQFF. The CDR3 nucleotides are TGTGCCAGCAGTCGGACCCCGGGAGGGCCTCGGAATGAGCAGTTCTTC.

The chain couples TRBV30 to TRBJ2-7; 7 bases are a match to TRBD1. Germline V gene lookup returns CDR1 GTSNPN and CDR2 SVGIG (reference sequence). The CDR3 is made up of 14 amino acids. With 1 base clipped from V and 4 bases from J, the junction kept 7 bases outside the gene matches. CDR3 protein: CAWSALQGNYEQYF. The CDR3 DNA reads TGTGCCTGGAGTGCGTTACAGGGGAATTACGAGCAGTACTTC.

The chain recombines TRBV6-1 with TRBJ2-7, with TRBD2 as a possible D gene (6 bases). There are 14 residues in the CDR3. Germline V gene data show CDR1 as MNHNS and CDR2 as SASEGT. V was clipped by 8 bases and J by 2 bases, with 16 bases between them. For the CDR3, the DNA is TGTGCCAGCGCTCTTTTCGGAGGGCCCTACGAGCAGTACTTC. Translated: CASALFGGPYEQYF.

The V and J genes are TRBV28 and TRBJ2-1; 9 bases match TRBD2. Germline CDR1 is MDHEN and CDR2 is SYDVKM. Trimming at V came to 5 bases and at J to 8 bases, leaving 7 bases not matched to a gene. The length of the CDR3 is 14 residues. The CDR3 reads CASSIISGSYEQFF. The CDR3 DNA reads TGTGCCAGCAGTATCATTAGCGGGAGCTATGAGCAGTTCTTC.

The CDR3 here is CASSEVGIYIQYF. The CDR3 DNA reads TGTGCCAGCAGTGAAGTCGGTATATACATTCAGTACTTC. The chain is built from TRBV6-1 and TRBJ2-4; D unresolved. The CDR3 spans 13 residues. The V end lost 1 base, the J end lost 8 bases, and 9 bases lay between the germline ends. Germline V CDR1 and CDR2: MNHNS, SASEGT.

This chain links TRBV7-8 with TRBJ2-5; D is possibly TRBD2 (6 bases). V was pared by 7 bases and J by 1 base, with 16 bases between. CDR1 is SGHVS, CDR2 FQNEAQ, per germline. The CDR3 consists of 15 residues. CDR3 region: CASTTFMGGQETQYF. In DNA form, the CDR3 reads TGTGCCAGCACTACCTTTATGGGGGGCCAAGAGACCCAGTACTTC.

The CDR3 loop reads CASSLLPTGRDTEAFF. The CDR3 DNA follows: TGTGCCAGCAGCCTCCTACCGACAGGCCGGGACACTGAAGCTTTCTTT. This chain uses TRBV4-2 with TRBJ1-1; weak D call: TRBD1 (6 bases). Germline V gene sequence: CDR1 LGHNA, CDR2 YNFKEQ. Deletions cut 4 bases from V and 3 bases from J, with 18 bases between. This CDR3 region has 16 residues.

This clone was observed a handful of times. The gene calls are TRBV4-2 and TRBJ1-1; no clear D gene. Per germline, CDR1 LGHNA and CDR2 YNFKEQ. The germline V and J ends were trimmed by 5 bases and 0 bases, with 7 bases remaining between them. The CDR3 extends over 13 amino acids. CDR3 in DNA: TGTGCCAGCAGCTTACGATTGAACACTGAAGCTTTCTTT. It translates to CASSLRLNTEAFF.

The V call is TRBV7-3, the J call TRBJ2-1, with a tentative D call TRBD1 (6 bases). V lost 3 bases to trimming and J lost 2 bases, with 11 bases between them. The CDR3 is 15 amino acids. Germline CDR1 reads SGHTA; CDR2 reads FQGTGA. The CDR3 sequence is CASSLFQGPYNEQFF. As DNA, the CDR3 is TGTGCCAGCAGCTTGTTCCAGGGGCCCTACAATGAGCAGTTCTTC.

The chain employs TRBV5-1 and TRBJ2-3; D unresolved. The CDR3 length is 14 residues. Germline V gene data show CDR1 as SGHRS and CDR2 as YFSETQ. Trimming shortened V by 0 bases and J by 14 bases, and 19 bases separated the two germline ends. For the CDR3, the DNA is TGCGCCAGCAGCTTGGAGCTTGGGATTTACGTGCTGTATTTT. Amino acid sequence: CASSLELGIYVLYF.

The chain carries TRBV27 and TRBJ2-7, with 7 bases fitting TRBD2. Germline values: CDR1 MNHEY, CDR2 SMNVEV (reference sequence). This CDR3 contains 15 residues. Trimming removed 5 bases from V and 0 bases from J; junction bases left unmatched: 7. CDR3 DNA sequence: TGTGCCAGCAGTGGGCCGGGACTAAACTCCTACGAGCAGTACTTC. Protein sequence: CASSGPGLNSYEQYF.

This chain connects TRBV7-9 to TRBJ2-7; D unresolved. Germline assignment: CDR1 SEHNR and CDR2 FQNEAQ (reference sequence). V shed 6 bases and J shed 0 bases, with 18 bases lying between them. The CDR3 spans 16 residues. The CDR3 protein is CASSHSGVAASYEQYF. DNA of the CDR3: TGTGCCAGCAGTCATAGTGGCGTGGCGGCCTCCTACGAGCAGTACTTC.

A word on this clone: The junction departs from the called germline gene at one end, perhaps through a read error. CDR3 amino acids: CASRLQGIYNEQFF. As DNA, the CDR3 is TGTGCCAGCCGTTTACAGGGGATCTACAATGAGCAGTTCTTC. The V call is TRBV27, the J call TRBJ2-1; 7 bases line up with TRBD1. In germline, CDR1 is MNHEY, CDR2 SMNVEV (reference sequence). The CDR3 is 14 amino acids.

A word on this clone: Other DNA sequences in this sample translate to the same CDR3. V usage is TRBV27 and J usage is TRBJ2-7; 9 bases are a match to TRBD1. The ends lost 0 bases at V and 4 bases at J; junction bases unmatched: 4. CDR3 size: 15 residues. Germline values: CDR1 MNHEY, CDR2 SMNVEV (reference sequence). The CDR3 DNA reads TGTGCCAGCAGTTTATCGAGACAGGGGGGTTACGAGCAGTACTTC. This encodes CASSLSRQGGYEQYF.

CDR3 sequence (DNA): TGTGCCAGCAGTGGCAATCGCCACTCTGGGGCCAACGTCCTGACTTTC. Translation gives CASSGNRHSGANVLTF. This chain uses TRBV27 with TRBJ2-6; no firm D call. V lost 5 bases and J 0 bases, leaving 11 bases between the germline ends. The CDR3 consists of 16 residues. In germline, CDR1 is MNHEY, CDR2 SMNVEV (reference sequence).

The rearrangement joins TRBV9 to TRBJ2-7; TRBD1 aligns across 8 bases. With V trimmed by 0 bases and J by 6 bases, 5 bases remained unmatched. CDR1 is SGDLS and CDR2 is YYNGEE in the germline V gene. The CDR3 totals 14 residues. This CDR3 reads CASSVEGRGREQYF. The CDR3, as DNA: TGTGCCAGCAGCGTAGAGGGCAGGGGGCGCGAGCAGTACTTC.